This TCR beta chain was observed in a study of blood T cell repertoires in COVID-19. CDR1 is MDHEN and CDR2 is SYDVKM in the germline V gene. The CDR3 consists of 12 residues. V gave up 2 bases and J gave up 7 bases, with 6 bases separating them. TCRdb's table, derived via immunoSEQ multiplex PCR, lists solely in-frame clones and lacks some. The table lists about 210,000 clones, about 84% of them singletons. Specimen: peripheral blood. This chain links TRBV28 with TRBJ1-5; D is unclear. The clonotype originates from an elderly woman with COVID-19, enrolled during active disease. CDR3 DNA: TGTGCCAGCAGTTTAATTGGCCAGCCCCAGCATTTT. This sequence encodes CASSLIGQPQHF.